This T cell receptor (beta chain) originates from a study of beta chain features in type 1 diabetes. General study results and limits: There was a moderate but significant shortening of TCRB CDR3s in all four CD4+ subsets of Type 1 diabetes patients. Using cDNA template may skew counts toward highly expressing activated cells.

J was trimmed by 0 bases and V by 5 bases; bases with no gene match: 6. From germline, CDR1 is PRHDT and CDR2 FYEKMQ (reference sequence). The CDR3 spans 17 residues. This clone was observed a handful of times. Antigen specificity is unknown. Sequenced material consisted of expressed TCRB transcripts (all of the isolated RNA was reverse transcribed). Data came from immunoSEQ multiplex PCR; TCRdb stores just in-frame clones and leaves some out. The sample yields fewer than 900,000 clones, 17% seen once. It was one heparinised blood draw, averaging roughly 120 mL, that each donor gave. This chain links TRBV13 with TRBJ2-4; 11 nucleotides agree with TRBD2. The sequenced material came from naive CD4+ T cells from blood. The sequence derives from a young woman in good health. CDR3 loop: CASSRGTSGIAKNIQYF. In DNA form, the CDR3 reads TGTGCCAGCAGCCGGGGGACTAGCGGAATAGCCAAAAACATTCAGTACTTC.